This TCR beta chain was sequenced during a study of cytomegalovirus exposure and HLA in healthy donors. Whole-study findings and limits: In an earlier analysis, about 87% or about 30%: the productive usage of most TCR beta V segments.

Primers included in the PCR were 60 Vbeta and 13 Jbeta primers. TCRdb's table, derived via immunoSEQ multiplex PCR, lists solely in-frame clones and lacks some. The sample has hundreds of thousands of clones; around 76% are singletons. The ends lost 3 bases at V and 3 bases at J; junction bases unmatched: 5. Germline V gene sequence: CDR1 SEHNR, CDR2 FQNEAQ (reference sequence). This CDR3 is built from 14 residues. Worth noting for this clone: Its target is not known.

Sequencing was done on a sample of PBMCs. This TCR was sampled from a man aged 18 to 35 in good health and CMV-seronegative. This chain connects TRBV7-9 to TRBJ2-7, with 7 positions matching TRBD2. CDR3 coding DNA: TGTGCCAGCAGCTTTCAGCGGGACCTCTACGAGCAGTACTTC. As protein: CASSFQRDLYEQYF.